Listed below are T cell receptor beta chains from one sample, sequenced in a study of naive and memory T cell subsets. A single record per CDR3 protein comes from TCRdb applying MiXCR to the UMI-ligation and nested PCR reads. The sample lists 98,000 or so distinct CDR3 sequences; approximately 15% were seen once. Sequenced: naive CD8+ T cells from blood. These receptors originate from a human donor in good health. CDR3s include the opening cysteine and the closing phenylalanine or tryptophan. Clone size is not always given. Where it is, it says once, few, many or a class for expanded clones.

V gene: TRBV4-1
clone size: -
J gene: TRBJ1-6
CDR3 protein: CASSQISARSPLHF

V gene: TRBV20-1
clone size: -
J gene: TRBJ1-2
CDR3 protein: CSARDSVGRDYGYTF

V gene: TRBV24-1
clone size: -
J gene: TRBJ2-1
CDR3 protein: CATSSLREGPYEQFF

V gene: TRBV28
clone size: few
J gene: TRBJ2-7
CDR3 protein: CASSSDGPYEQYF

V gene: TRBV29-1
clone size: few
J gene: TRBJ1-1
CDR3 protein: CSVEGNTEAFF

V gene: TRBV28
clone size: once
J gene: TRBJ2-4
CDR3 protein: CASSPPGRDRAPDGADIQYF

V gene: TRBV7-6
clone size: -
J gene: TRBJ2-4
CDR3 protein: CASSSSGTSGNIQYF

V gene: TRBV29-1
clone size: many
J gene: TRBJ1-1
CDR3 protein: CSVEDRDRASMNTEAFF

V gene: TRBV7-9
clone size: -
J gene: TRBJ1-2
CDR3 protein: CASSFADRGYGYTF

V gene: TRBV7-8
clone size: many
J gene: TRBJ2-5
CDR3 protein: CASSLRIGGETQYF

V gene: TRBV7-8
clone size: few
J gene: TRBJ2-7
CDR3 protein: CASSLGSGNSYEQYF

V gene: TRBV6-2/TRBV6-3
clone size: many
J gene: TRBJ2-3
CDR3 protein: CASSPFFGGRQDTQYF

V gene: TRBV11-2
clone size: -
J gene: TRBJ1-1
CDR3 protein: CASSLGQGHTEAFF

V gene: TRBV2
clone size: few
J gene: TRBJ2-1
CDR3 protein: CASTGPSGRVHNEQFF

V gene: TRBV7-2
clone size: many
J gene: TRBJ2-2
CDR3 protein: CASSLIGADTGELFF

V gene: TRBV12-3/TRBV12-4
clone size: few
J gene: TRBJ1-2
CDR3 protein: CASSINLKTANYGYTF

V gene: TRBV27
clone size: many
J gene: TRBJ2-7
CDR3 protein: CASRSDSFYEQYF

V gene: TRBV16
clone size: many
J gene: TRBJ2-7
CDR3 protein: CASSQFSGTVIYEQYF

V gene: TRBV12-3/TRBV12-4
clone size: -
J gene: TRBJ1-2
CDR3 protein: CASSWAGASDYGYTF

V gene: TRBV19
clone size: many
J gene: TRBJ1-1
CDR3 protein: CASSIDSGLKTEAFF